This TCR beta chain was recovered during a study of cytomegalovirus exposure and HLA in healthy donors (dated by TCRdb to 2016 to 2017). At the level of the whole study: An earlier analysis of more than 550 of the donors reported approximately 280 Gb of sequence data and 117 million unique TCR beta sequences obtained from some 170 million T cells. Roughly 290 gigabases of sequencing data and about 92 million unique TCR sequences made up an early release that covered 640 HLA-typed donors. Of the 300 to 500 genotyped donors, 70% to 90% were placed in the genetic ancestry cluster associated with self-reported Caucasian donors. The aim of the study was to test whether cataloging public T cell receptors could identify signatures of past pathogen exposure. The study used immunosequencing to profile the T cell repertoires of 600 to 850 subjects and linked those repertoires to cytomegalovirus serostatus. Besides the first cohort of approximately 670 subjects, a separate validation cohort made up of 120 or so different subjects was used. To predict cytomegalovirus infection status, the study brought together high-throughput TCR immunosequencing, statistical association of individual TCRs with disease status, and machine learning. To study patterns of TCR occurrence, a later analysis re-analyzed previously published TCR beta repertoires from hundreds of donors and added high-resolution HLA genotyping. Rather than using new phenotypic data, the later analysis identified candidate immune exposures from TCR beta sequences and from how often those sequences occurred across donors. To decide whether each TCR beta V gene segment behaved as functional or pseudogenic, an earlier analysis of fewer than 750 of the donors relied on high-throughput TCR beta sequencing. Alongside the repertoire data, information on donor age, sex, ethnicity and CMV serostatus was compiled. Genome-wide SNP genotypes for about 65% of the roughly 670 donors were used in a later genetic analysis, which treated that subset as a discovery cohort. Every repertoire in the discovery cohort had been generated on one and the same sequencing platform. Class I and class II HLA loci were covered by the typing at four-digit resolution. The number of donors typed differed by locus, with about 629-630 for A, B, C, DRB1 and DQB1, around 500 for DQA1, approximately 570 for DPA1, and 450 to 480 for DPB1. Four to six DR-DQ haplotypes were handled as single units for association and clustering, since linkage in the cohort was strong. On average, around 240,000 unique TCR beta nucleotide sequences were sequenced per donor among some 430 genotyped donors of the cohort, with 15% to 20% of those sequences being non-productive. Points the paper makes about the study in general: In both the original and validation cohorts, the classifier was reported to diagnose cytomegalovirus status with high specificity and sensitivity. A later genetic analysis associated a missense DCLRE1C variant with V-gene and J-gene trimming of TCR beta chains, and an independent cohort replicated the association. A later analysis associated roughly 17,000 TCR beta sequences with specific HLA alleles at a false discovery rate of 0.05. Because counts were too low, 15 or so rarely observed V segments, including chromosome 9 orphons, were excluded from the earlier analysis of several hundred of the donors. Some IMGT-functional V segments, including TRBV6-2 and TRBV6-3, could not be told apart with the 87-base-pair reads, so those segments were excluded. A total of 150 or so TCR beta chains were listed by the study as associated with cytomegalovirus. According to a later analysis, parvovirus B19, influenza, CMV and Epstein-Barr virus appeared linked to several top co-occurrence clusters. Compared with equally common non-associated chains, HLA-associated TCR beta chains in a later analysis were more clonally expanded and had lower generation probabilities. A cluster of highly shared sequence variants was judged likely to represent a technical artifact of the sequencing pipeline. According to a later genetic analysis, donors in an Asian-associated ancestry cluster had fewer N-insertions in productive TCRs than the approximately 710-donor mean. Most TCR sequences were observed very rarely across donors, whereas some public TCRs were present in many individuals. Roughly uniform sequencing depth across donors was assumed in presence/absence analyses, although this assumption may not hold. In vitro tests confirmed that a few of the cytomegalovirus-associated TCR beta chains recognize cytomegalovirus antigens. HLA typing was unavailable for some donors at each locus, so association tests used only the typed subset. In a later analysis, the rate of TCR association differed among HLA loci, with DRB1 alleles having the most associated TCRs and HLA-C alleles having the fewest. An earlier analysis of 587 of the donors showed that most TCR beta V segments appeared in productive rearrangements either about 87% or about 30% of the time, which broadly matched IMGT annotations. Assigning TCR associations to individual alleles was difficult when HLA alleles, especially DR and DQ, strongly co-occurred. In this cohort, only TCR beta chains were sequenced, and detectable features were limited by the absence of alpha or paired-chain data. The authors suggested that the approach could potentially be generalized to other disease states and immunological phenotypes. A later analysis found that most CMV-associated TCR beta chains appeared HLA-restricted, with HLA associations seemingly driven largely by CMV exposure. A further reported finding was that TCR beta sequences accurately predicted the HLA-A and HLA-B alleles for most subjects in the first cohort. Correlated functional status among segregating V segments might reflect linkage disequilibrium, but an unknown experimental factor could not be ruled out. CMV serostatus was the only immune exposure information available for the cohort.

Receptor amplification or capture employed the immunoSEQ multiplex PCR assay. A mixture of 60 forward primers for TCR Vbeta segments and 13 reverse primers for TCR Jbeta segments was used in the multiplex PCR. A multiplex PCR assay on genomic DNA amplified the CDR3 region of rearranged TCR beta genes. On the Illumina HiSeq System, the amplified TCR beta libraries were sequenced as 87-base-pair reads. The original methods were these. A later analysis counted about 82 million unique TCR beta chains across the 666 repertoires, and about 10 million of these chains were shared by at least two donors. Raw reads were error-corrected and collapsed into unique sequences by a nearest-neighbor algorithm in which closely related sequences were merged to remove PCR and sequencing errors. To assign V, D and J gene segments, CDR3 sequences were aligned to IMGT reference sequences. Each retained sequence needed at least a six-nucleotide match to both a V gene segment and a J gene segment. Rearrangements were classified as productive when the CDR3 lacked stop codons and remained in frame with V and J, and all other rearrangements were classified as non-productive. Following IMGT convention, CDR3 was defined as the stretch from the second conserved V-encoded cysteine up to the conserved J-encoded phenylalanine. In an earlier analysis of more than 550 of the donors, sequences lacking an unambiguous match to a single V gene segment were excluded. An earlier analysis of several hundred of the donors called V segments functional above 56.7% productive rearrangements and segregating when the between-donor standard deviation exceeded 5%. To diagnose cytomegalovirus status from the catalog of TCR beta chain sequences, a statistical classification framework was built. V and J gene assignment, in a later analysis, came from comparing TCR nucleotide sequences with IMGT/GENE-DB human TR gene sequences. Using the TCRdist pipeline, a later analysis assigned CDR3 sequences along with most-parsimonious VDJ recombination scenarios. In a later analysis, each TCR beta chain was defined by its CDR3 amino acid sequence together with its V-gene family, and reads without a unique V-gene family were excluded. A later analysis removed nearly 600 highly shared, low-generation-probability nucleotide sequences to deal with suspected cross-contamination and a sequencing artifact. A later analysis calculated a clonal expansion index for each public chain from normalized within-repertoire ranks of inferred template counts. A later analysis computed generation probabilities with a VDJ recombination model fitted to out-of-frame rearrangements, and checked the results against IGoR. A later analysis scored TCR-TCR, TCR-HLA and TCR-CMV co-occurrence with hypergeometric tests, applying a repertoire-size bias correction to TCR pairs. A later analysis estimated false discovery rates by permuting HLA or CMV assignments 20 times. In a later analysis, co-occurring TCRs were grouped using DBSCAN, with TCRdist sequence similarity added in when clustering inside HLA-allele-positive subsets. For co-occurrence clustering, repertoires with fewer than 30,000 or more than 120,000 public chains were excluded, along with a handful of repertoires with anomalous nucleotide sharing. As stored in TCRdb, this immuneACCESS dataset retains in-frame rearrangements with V and J assigned. A fraction of the clones does not appear; measured against another copy, unresolved V genes explain less than half of the discrepancy, and the remainder lacks a known reason. V and J calls plus clone size are reproduced from that table; the DNA served to infer D and trimming. This sample comprises 87,000 or so clones, under 65% of them detected only once. Clones ranked in the top ten supply approximately 3% of the sample.

The cohort was made up of 650 to 700 healthy bone marrow donors. Cohort members were all nominally healthy when sampled, although unrecorded immune exposures were likely present. The donor tested CMV seronegative, placing the donor among the 350 to 400 seronegative members of the cohort. Every donor gave a peripheral blood sample, and the peripheral blood mononuclear cells from that sample were used for TCR beta sequencing. Genomic DNA extraction from the blood cell samples was performed with the Qiagen DNeasy Blood Extraction Kit. Notes on this clone: Its antigen remains unidentified. No base qualities exist here, and no much larger clone lies one base off it.

V gives up 3 bases and J gives up 3 bases, and the segment between their germline ends measures 9 bases. The CDR3 contains 14 residues, cysteine and phenylalanine counted. The entry retains the CDR3 DNA only, 42 bases that are in frame from base 1. CDR1 and CDR2 are read off the germline V gene as SGDLS and YYNGEE. In this chain, TRBV9 is recombined with TRBJ2-2; the D gene is possibly TRBD2, with 5 bases matching. Sequenced sample: PBMCs. The TCR originated in a man aged 55 to 70 in good health and CMV-seronegative. The base sequence is TGTGCCAGCAGCGCCGGGATGGACACCGGGGAGCTGTTTTTT. It translates as CASSAGMDTGELFF.